Detailed here is one TCR beta chain. This entry belongs to a study of blood T cell repertoires in COVID-19. The wider study: Samples representing acute and convalescent COVID-19 were sourced from the United States, Italy and Spain. PBMCs, B-cell-depleted T cells, or T cells were the source of the cDNA or gDNA that made up the material.

V was trimmed by 3 bases and J by 1 base, leaving 12 bases between them. This CDR3 comprises 16 residues. The germline V gene encodes CDR1 MRHNA and CDR2 SNTAGT. Per the original data handling: Cell counts per sample came from amplifying reference gene primers. Libraries were prepared by immunoSEQ multiplex PCR; TCRdb keeps only in-frame clonotypes and omits some of them. That table furnishes V, J and clone size, whereas the DNA furnished D and trimming. The data contain some 150,000 clones, roughly 90% of them singletons. The TCR comes from a human donor in a cohort sampled during active COVID-19. Sequenced sample: peripheral blood. V usage is TRBV6-4 and J usage is TRBJ2-2; D not resolved. The CDR3 bases are TGTGCCAGCAGTGAGTTTACGGGTCTGAACACCGGGGAGCTGTTTTTT. This gives the protein CASSEFTGLNTGELFF.